This is a list of T cell receptor beta chains from one sample in a study of Graves' ophthalmopathy and Graves' hyperthyroidism. TCRdb re-called the multiplex PCR reads through MiXCR, storing one row per CDR3 protein. In the table there are around 1.1 million distinct CDR3 sequences, about two fifths of which are singletons. Sequencing used peripheral blood or thyroid tissue (not recorded which). These receptors were obtained from an adult man with Graves' hyperthyroidism. Each CDR3 is given with its conserved first and last residue. The D gene is left open where the match is weak.

TRBD1 | TRBJ1-3 | TRBV2 | CASREGTDENTIYF
. | TRBJ1-1 | TRBV7-8 | CASSRNRADTEAFF
. | TRBJ2-1 | TRBV12-3/TRBV12-4 | CASSLDWNEQFF
. | TRBJ1-5 | TRBV20-1 | CSASPSGVSSQPQHF
TRBD1 | TRBJ1-5 | TRBV20-1 | CSASPQGNGNQPQHF
. | TRBJ1-5 | TRBV12-3/TRBV12-4 | CASEGGSNQPQHF
. | TRBJ1-2 | TRBV12-3/TRBV12-4 | CASSFLTANYGYTF
. | TRBJ2-7 | TRBV27 | CASSLDGTRRSYEQYF
. | TRBJ2-7 | TRBV7-8 | CASSFGLAEQYF
TRBD1 | TRBJ1-2 | TRBV7-8 | CASSLVIHRGGGYTF
TRBD2 | TRBJ2-7 | TRBV12-3/TRBV12-4 | CASIRTSGAYEQYF
TRBD1 | TRBJ2-5 | TRBV2 | CASKRDRGVSETQYF
TRBD1 | TRBJ2-7 | TRBV10-3 | CAISASEDRGSEQYF
. | . | TRBV7-7 | CASSSPDTHNEQFF
. | TRBJ1-1 | TRBV5-1 | CASTLEGAEAFF
. | TRBJ2-7 | TRBV5-6 | CASRGPRNYEQYF
TRBD1 | TRBJ2-7 | TRBV10-3 | CAISELRTGGYEQYF
. | TRBJ2-5 | TRBV29-1 | CSVGLAEGTQYF
TRBD1 | TRBJ2-5 | TRBV29-1 | CSVERTGNQNQETQYF
. | TRBJ1-1 | TRBV12-3/TRBV12-4 | CASGDGGMSTEAFF
. | TRBJ1-1 | TRBV5-1 | CASSLARQGSGEAFF
. | TRBJ2-2 | TRBV7-2 | CASSAGPGTGELFF
. | TRBJ1-4 | TRBV20-1 | CSASGGSPIRKKLFF
TRBD1 | TRBJ2-7 | TRBV25-1 | CASRGDRHDEQYF
. | TRBJ1-1 | TRBV9 | CASSVEGGVNTEAFF
TRBD2 | TRBJ2-5 | TRBV25-1 | CASKLAGGSTDTQYF
. | TRBJ2-7 | TRBV4-3 | CASSQNLGSYEQYF
. | TRBJ2-7 | TRBV12-3/TRBV12-4 | CASSRQTVRYYEQYF
TRBD2 | TRBJ2-5 | TRBV29-1 | CSVGPSGDETQYF
TRBD2 | TRBJ2-5 | TRBV29-1 | CSATLAGKLETQYF
TRBD1 | TRBJ1-1 | TRBV28 | CASLPPQGADDTEAFF
. | TRBJ1-5 | TRBV7-9 | CASSRATGRNQPQHF
. | TRBJ1-1 | TRBV29-1 | CSVDVGGFGTEAFF
. | TRBJ2-7 | TRBV7-9 | CASSLVNGEQYF
TRBD2 | TRBJ2-2 | TRBV7-3 | CASSLSPGLAGGNTGELFF
. | TRBJ1-1 | TRBV11-2 | CASSVYQRGEAFF
TRBD1 | TRBJ1-1 | TRBV12-3/TRBV12-4 | CASSQPTGKDTEAFF
. | TRBJ1-6 | TRBV5-5 | CASSPTSAPLHF
. | TRBJ1-4 | TRBV14 | CASSYGVREKLFF
. | TRBJ2-7 | TRBV29-1 | CSVCLRKNYEQYF
. | TRBJ1-3 | TRBV25-1 | CASSPGSGNTIYF
. | TRBJ1-2 | TRBV4-1 | CASSHQWEGRSYTF
. | TRBJ2-5 | TRBV6-5 | CASKEGWSSQETQYF
TRBD1 | TRBJ2-7 | TRBV9 | CASSPQRDRTYEQYF
. | TRBJ1-1 | TRBV29-1 | CSVGGQMNTEAFF
TRBD1 | TRBJ2-7 | TRBV10-3 | CAIKGDRSSYEQYF
. | TRBJ1-2 | TRBV7-9 | CASLLDGNYGYTF
TRBD1 | TRBJ2-5 | TRBV15 | CATSRAGTDETQYF
. | TRBJ2-7 | TRBV6-1 | CASIQTFRGHYEQYF
TRBD1 | TRBJ1-3 | TRBV29-1 | CSVEDRKTGGSGNTIYF
. | TRBJ1-5 | TRBV13 | CASSLGQYQPQHF
. | TRBJ2-6 | TRBV10-3 | CAIKEGDNVLTF
TRBD1 | TRBJ1-2 | TRBV7-2 | CASRQTRGGAGGYTF
. | TRBJ1-1 | TRBV29-1 | CSVELVGTEAFF